These T cell receptor beta chains were read from a single sample in a study of control samples from healthy donors and cancer patients. Clones were sequenced by immunoSEQ multiplex PCR, and TCRdb holds only the in-frame ones, with some missing. The repertoire holds roughly 140,000 clones, with about 94% as singletons. Sequencing input: blood. These receptor sequences come from a man aged 50 or older in good health. The CDR3 runs from the conserved cysteine through the conserved F or W. D genes are given only for firm matches. Size values are once, few and many counts, or a class for expanded clones, and some rows have none.

TRBD2	TRBV13	NA	TRBJ2-2	CASRIFGGRAPTGELFF	TGTGCCAGCAGGATATTCGGCGGGAGGGCCCCCACCGGGGAGCTGTTTTTT
TRBD2	TRBV11-2	NA	TRBJ2-7	CASSSTGTSGFYEQYF	TGTGCCAGCAGTTCTACCGGGACTAGCGGTTTCTACGAGCAGTACTTC
NA	TRBV9	NA	TRBJ1-2	CASSGFRTGHYGYTF	TGTGCCAGCAGCGGCTTCCGGACGGGCCACTATGGCTACACCTTC
NA	TRBV6-5	NA	TRBJ2-7	CASRGLAAAREQYF	TGTGCCAGCAGGGGTCTTGCGGCCGCTCGGGAGCAGTACTTC
NA	TRBV28	NA	TRBJ1-2	CASLSGPNNYGYTF	TGTGCCAGCCTCTCCGGGCCCAACAATTATGGCTACACCTTC
TRBD1	TRBV7-2	NA	TRBJ2-6	CASGQGYAGANVLTF	TGTGCCAGCGGACAGGGTTATGCTGGGGCCAACGTCCTGACTTTC
NA	TRBV11-2	NA	TRBJ2-5	CASSLGREETQYF	TGTGCCAGCAGCTTAGGGAGGGAAGAGACCCAGTACTTC
TRBD1	TRBV7-2	NA	TRBJ2-3	CASSPNRGPSTDTQYF	TGTGCCAGCAGCCCAAACAGGGGGCCGAGCACAGATACGCAGTATTTT
NA	TRBV7-2	NA	TRBJ2-5	CASSSRQNQETQYF	TGTGCCAGCAGCTCCAGGCAGAACCAAGAGACCCAGTACTTC
NA	TRBV5-1	once	TRBJ1-5	CASSLAGLSNQPQHF	TGCGCCAGCAGCTTGGCTGGGCTTAGCAATCAGCCCCAGCATTTT
NA	TRBV18	NA	TRBJ2-1	CASSPSRYNEQFF	TGTGCCAGCTCACCCTCTAGGTACAATGAGCAGTTCTTC
TRBD2	TRBV3-1/TRBV3-2	NA	TRBJ2-7	CASSPLAGDYEQYF	TGTGCCAGCAGCCCACTAGCGGGAGACTACGAGCAGTACTTC
NA	TRBV6-5	NA	TRBJ1-6	CASSLVGIDSALHF	TGTGCCAGCAGTTTGGTGGGGATTGATTCGGCCCTCCACTTT
NA	TRBV10-3	few	TRBJ1-2	CAISQRGLGYYGYTF	TGTGCCATCAGTCAAAGGGGCTTAGGGTACTATGGCTACACCTTC
NA	TRBV7-9	NA	TRBJ1-3	CASKRAEGYSGNTIYF	TGTGCCAGCAAACGGGCCGAAGGATACTCTGGAAACACCATATATTTT
NA	TRBV12-3/TRBV12-4	once	TRBJ1-3	CASSLGQINTIYF	TGTGCCAGCAGTTTAGGACAGATTAACACCATATATTTT
NA	TRBV11-2	NA	TRBJ2-7	CASSLGATSYEQYF	TGTGCCAGCAGCTTAGGGGCTACCTCCTACGAGCAGTACTTC
TRBD1	TRBV6-5	NA	TRBJ2-3	CATDPGTGKTDTQYF	TGTGCCACCGACCCCGGGACAGGGAAGACAGATACGCAGTATTTT
NA	TRBV19	NA	TRBJ2-5	CASRPTGHQETQYF	TGTGCCAGTAGGCCGACAGGCCACCAAGAGACCCAGTACTTC
TRBD2	TRBV9	NA	TRBJ2-1	CASSASGSSSYNEQFF	TGTGCCAGCAGCGCTAGCGGGAGTAGCTCCTACAATGAGCAGTTCTTC
TRBD1	TRBV12-5	once	TRBJ1-1	CASGLTGGGSEAFF	TGTGCTAGTGGTTTAACAGGGGGCGGATCTGAAGCTTTCTTT
NA	TRBV23-1	NA	TRBJ1-1	CASTSTGKGTEAFF	TGCGCCAGCACATCTACAGGGAAAGGTACTGAAGCTTTCTTT
TRBD1	TRBV28	once	TRBJ2-3	CASSFLGGAENTQYF	TGTGCCAGCAGTTTTTTAGGGGGCGCTGAAAATACGCAGTATTTT
NA	TRBV28	NA	TRBJ2-7	CASLTTGEVYEQYF	TGTGCCAGCCTAACCACGGGGGAGGTCTACGAGCAGTACTTC
NA	TRBV18	once	TRBJ1-2	CASSLPGLEGYTF	TGTGCCAGCTCACTCCCAGGGTTGGAGGGCTACACCTTC
NA	TRBV5-1	NA	TRBJ2-1	CASSLEGNSYNEQFF	TGCGCCAGCAGCTTGGAGGGGAATTCCTACAATGAGCAGTTCTTC
NA	TRBV28	NA	TRBJ1-5	CASSATLRRYGNQPQHF	TGTGCCAGCAGTGCCACCTTGAGGAGATACGGAAATCAGCCCCAGCATTTT
NA	TRBV6-6	NA	TRBJ2-7	CASSLRQEPYEQYF	TGTGCCAGCAGCCTCAGACAGGAGCCCTACGAGCAGTACTTC
TRBD1	TRBV18	once	TRBJ1-5	CASSASGQAFSNQPQHF	TGTGCCAGCTCAGCTTCGGGACAGGCGTTTAGCAATCAGCCCCAGCATTTT
NA	TRBV5-1	NA	TRBJ1-2	CASSLSRAEGGYTF	TGCGCCAGCAGCTTGTCCAGGGCCGAGGGGGGCTACACCTTC
TRBD2	TRBV28	NA	TRBJ2-6	CASSPGGSGANVLTF	TGTGCCAGCAGTCCGGGAGGCTCTGGGGCCAACGTCCTGACTTTC
NA	TRBV6-6	NA	TRBJ2-7	CASTALAKVYEQYF	TGTGCCAGCACCGCATTGGCGAAAGTCTACGAGCAGTACTTC
TRBD2	TRBV11-3	NA	TRBJ2-1	CASSASGRFNEQFF	TGTGCCAGCAGCGCCAGCGGGAGGTTTAATGAGCAGTTCTTC
NA	TRBV15	NA	TRBJ1-5	CATSRDSGQGQPQHF	TGTGCCACCAGCAGAGATTCGGGGCAGGGTCAGCCCCAGCATTTT
NA	TRBV9	NA	TRBJ2-6	CASSVAAAGANVLTF	TGTGCCAGCAGCGTAGCGGCCGCGGGGGCCAACGTCCTGACTTTC
NA	TRBV2	NA	TRBJ2-1	CASSEERYEQFF	TGTGCCAGCAGTGAAGAAAGGTATGAGCAGTTCTTC
NA	TRBV19	NA	TRBJ1-2	CASSIVPRADYGYTF	TGTGCCAGTAGTATAGTACCCAGAGCGGACTATGGCTACACCTTC
NA	TRBV7-7	NA	TRBJ2-2	CASSPGTTATGELFF	TGTGCTAGCAGCCCCGGGACGACGGCCACCGGGGAGCTGTTTTTT
TRBD1	TRBV7-7	few	TRBJ2-1	CASSKGQGIYNEQFF	TGTGCTAGCAGCAAGGGACAGGGAATCTACAATGAGCAGTTCTTC